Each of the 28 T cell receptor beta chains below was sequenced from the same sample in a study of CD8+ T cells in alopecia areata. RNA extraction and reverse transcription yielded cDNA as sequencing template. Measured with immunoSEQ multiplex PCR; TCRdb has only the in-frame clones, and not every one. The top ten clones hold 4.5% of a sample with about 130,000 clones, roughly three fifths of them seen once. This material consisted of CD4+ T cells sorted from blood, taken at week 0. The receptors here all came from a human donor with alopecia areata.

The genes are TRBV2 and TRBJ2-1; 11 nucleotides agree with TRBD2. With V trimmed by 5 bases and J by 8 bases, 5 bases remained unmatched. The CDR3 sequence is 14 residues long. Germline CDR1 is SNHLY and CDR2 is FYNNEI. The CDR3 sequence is CASSRLAGRDEQFF. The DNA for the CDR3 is TGTGCCAGCAGTCGACTAGCGGGGAGGGATGAGCAGTTCTTC.

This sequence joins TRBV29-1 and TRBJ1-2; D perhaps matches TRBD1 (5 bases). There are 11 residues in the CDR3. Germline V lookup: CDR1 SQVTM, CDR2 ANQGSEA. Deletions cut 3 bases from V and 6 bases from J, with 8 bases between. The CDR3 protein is CSVEQGHGYTF. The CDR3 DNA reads TGCAGCGTTGAGCAGGGACATGGCTACACCTTC.

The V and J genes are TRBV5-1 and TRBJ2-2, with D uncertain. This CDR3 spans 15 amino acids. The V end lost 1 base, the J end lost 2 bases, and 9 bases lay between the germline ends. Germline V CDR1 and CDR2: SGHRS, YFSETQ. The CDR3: CASSLISGNTGELFF. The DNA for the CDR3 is TGCGCCAGCAGCTTGATTTCGGGTAACACCGGGGAGCTGTTTTTT.

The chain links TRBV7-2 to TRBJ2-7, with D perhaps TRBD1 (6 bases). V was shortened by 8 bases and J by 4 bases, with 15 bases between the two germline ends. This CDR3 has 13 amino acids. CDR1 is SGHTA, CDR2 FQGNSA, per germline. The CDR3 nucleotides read TGTGCCAGCGGCCGGGACACCCGTTACGAGCAGTACTTC. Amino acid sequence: CASGRDTRYEQYF.

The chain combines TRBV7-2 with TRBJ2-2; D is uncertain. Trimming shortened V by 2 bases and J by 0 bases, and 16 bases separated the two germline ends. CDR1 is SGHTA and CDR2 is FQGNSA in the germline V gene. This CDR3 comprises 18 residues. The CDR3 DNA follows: TGTGCCAGCAGCTTATCGCACCGGGCGGAGACGAACACCGGGGAGCTGTTTTTT. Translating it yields CASSLSHRAETNTGELFF.

CDR3 sequence: CASSLSTGTGLYEQYF. Written as DNA, the CDR3 is TGTGCCAGCTCACTGTCGACCGGGACAGGACTCTACGAGCAGTACTTC. The chain uses TRBV18 and TRBJ2-7, with 8 bases matching TRBD1. The CDR3 sequence is 16 residues long. Germline loops: CDR1 KGHSH, CDR2 LQKENI. V shed 4 bases, J shed 3 bases, and the junction held 11 bases outside the gene matches. The full variable domain, its missing parts supplied by reference TRBV18 and TRBJ2-7, is NAGVMQNPRHLVRRRGQEARLRCSPMKGHSHVYWYRQLPEEGLKFMVYLQKENIIDESGMPKERFSAEFPKEGPSILRIQQVVRGDSAAYFCASSLSTGTGLYEQYFGPGTRLTVT.

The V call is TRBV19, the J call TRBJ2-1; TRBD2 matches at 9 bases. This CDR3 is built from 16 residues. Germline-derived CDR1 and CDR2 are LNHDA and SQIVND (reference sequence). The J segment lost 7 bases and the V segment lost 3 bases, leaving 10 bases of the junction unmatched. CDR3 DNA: TGTGCCAGTAGTATGATAATAGCGGGAGTCAGAAATGAGCAGTTCTTC. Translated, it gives CASSMIIAGVRNEQFF.

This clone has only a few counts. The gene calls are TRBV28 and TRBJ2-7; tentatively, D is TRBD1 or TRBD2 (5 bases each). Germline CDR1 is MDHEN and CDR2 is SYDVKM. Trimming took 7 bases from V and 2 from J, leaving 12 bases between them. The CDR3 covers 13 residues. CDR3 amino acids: CASTPGPPYEQYF. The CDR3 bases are TGTGCCAGCACCCCGGGACCGCCCTACGAGCAGTACTTC.

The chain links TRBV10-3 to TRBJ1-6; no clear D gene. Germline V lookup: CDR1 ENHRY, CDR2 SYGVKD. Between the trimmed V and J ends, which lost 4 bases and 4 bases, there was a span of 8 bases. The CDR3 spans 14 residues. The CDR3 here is CAISGGEYNSPLHF. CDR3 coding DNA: TGTGCCATCAGTGGGGGAGAGTATAATTCACCCCTCCACTTT.

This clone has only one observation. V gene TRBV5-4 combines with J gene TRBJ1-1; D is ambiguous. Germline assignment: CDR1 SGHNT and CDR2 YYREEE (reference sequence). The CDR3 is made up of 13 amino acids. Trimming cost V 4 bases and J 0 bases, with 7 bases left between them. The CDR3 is CASSANLNTEAFF. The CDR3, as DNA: TGTGCCAGCAGCGCCAATCTGAACACTGAAGCTTTCTTT.

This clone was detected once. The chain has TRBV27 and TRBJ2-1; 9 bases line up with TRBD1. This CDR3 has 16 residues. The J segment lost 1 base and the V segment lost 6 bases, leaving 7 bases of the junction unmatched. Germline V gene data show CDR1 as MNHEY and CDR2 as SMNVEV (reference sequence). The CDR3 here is CASRRLGQGSYNEQFF. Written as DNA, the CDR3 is TGTGCCAGCAGGAGACTGGGACAGGGATCCTACAATGAGCAGTTCTTC.

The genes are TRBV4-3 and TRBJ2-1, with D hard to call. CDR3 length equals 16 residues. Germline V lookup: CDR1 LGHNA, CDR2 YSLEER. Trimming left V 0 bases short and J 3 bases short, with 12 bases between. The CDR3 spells CASSQDYNRDYNEQFF. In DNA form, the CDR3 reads TGCGCCAGCAGCCAAGATTATAACAGAGACTACAATGAGCAGTTCTTC.

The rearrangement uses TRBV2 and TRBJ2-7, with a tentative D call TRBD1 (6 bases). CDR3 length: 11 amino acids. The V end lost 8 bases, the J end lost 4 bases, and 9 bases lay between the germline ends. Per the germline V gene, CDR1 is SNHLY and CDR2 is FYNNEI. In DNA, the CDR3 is TGTGCCAGCGAACAGGGTTACGAGCAGTACTTC. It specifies CASEQGYEQYF.

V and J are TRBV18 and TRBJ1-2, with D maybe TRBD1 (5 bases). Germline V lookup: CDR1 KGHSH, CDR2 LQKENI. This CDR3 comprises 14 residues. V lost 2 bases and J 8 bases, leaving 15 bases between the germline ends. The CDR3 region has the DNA TGTGCCAGCTCACCAACTCCCGGGGCCGACGGCTACACCTTC. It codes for CASSPTPGADGYTF.

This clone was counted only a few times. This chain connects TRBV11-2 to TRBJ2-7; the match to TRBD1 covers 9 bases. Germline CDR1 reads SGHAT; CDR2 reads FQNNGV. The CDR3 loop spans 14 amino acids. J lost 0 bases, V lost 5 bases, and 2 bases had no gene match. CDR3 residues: CASSRDRASYEQYF. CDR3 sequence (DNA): TGTGCCAGCAGCCGGGACAGGGCCTCCTACGAGCAGTACTTC.

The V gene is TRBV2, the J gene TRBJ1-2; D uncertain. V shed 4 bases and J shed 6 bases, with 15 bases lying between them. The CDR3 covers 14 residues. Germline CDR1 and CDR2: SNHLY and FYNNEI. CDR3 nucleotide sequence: TGTGCCAGCAGTGGGGTAACAGCCCTGGATGGCTACACCTTC. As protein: CASSGVTALDGYTF.

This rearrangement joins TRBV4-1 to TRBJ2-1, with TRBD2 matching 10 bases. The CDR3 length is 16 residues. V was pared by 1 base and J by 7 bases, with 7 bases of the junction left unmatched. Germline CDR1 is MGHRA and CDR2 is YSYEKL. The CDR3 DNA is TGCGCCAGCAGCCAAGTACTTAGCGGGAGGCGAAATGAGCAGTTCTTC. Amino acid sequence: CASSQVLSGRRNEQFF.

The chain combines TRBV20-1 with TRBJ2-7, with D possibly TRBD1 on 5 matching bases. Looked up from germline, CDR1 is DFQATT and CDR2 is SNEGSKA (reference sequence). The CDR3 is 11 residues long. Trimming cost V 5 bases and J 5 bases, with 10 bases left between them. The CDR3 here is CSALKTDEQYF. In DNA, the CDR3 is TGCAGTGCTCTCAAGACAGACGAGCAGTACTTC.

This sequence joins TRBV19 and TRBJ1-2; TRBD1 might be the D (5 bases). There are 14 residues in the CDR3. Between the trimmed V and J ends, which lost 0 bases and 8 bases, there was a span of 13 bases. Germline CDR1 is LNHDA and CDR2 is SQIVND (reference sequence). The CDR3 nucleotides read TGTGCCAGTAGTATAGATATACGACAGAGAGGCTACACCTTC. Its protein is CASSIDIRQRGYTF.

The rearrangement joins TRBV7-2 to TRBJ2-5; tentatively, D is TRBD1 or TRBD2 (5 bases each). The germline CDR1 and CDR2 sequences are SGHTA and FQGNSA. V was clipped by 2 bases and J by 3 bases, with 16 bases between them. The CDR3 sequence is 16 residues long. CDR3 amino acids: CASSLHGDHSEETQYF. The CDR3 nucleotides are TGTGCCAGCAGCTTACACGGGGACCATTCTGAAGAGACCCAGTACTTC.

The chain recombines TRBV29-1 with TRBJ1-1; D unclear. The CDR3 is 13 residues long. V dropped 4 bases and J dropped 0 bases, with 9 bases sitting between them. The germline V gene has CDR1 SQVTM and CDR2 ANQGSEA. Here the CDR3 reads CSVGNWMNTEAFF. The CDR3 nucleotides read TGCAGCGTTGGAAACTGGATGAACACTGAAGCTTTCTTT.

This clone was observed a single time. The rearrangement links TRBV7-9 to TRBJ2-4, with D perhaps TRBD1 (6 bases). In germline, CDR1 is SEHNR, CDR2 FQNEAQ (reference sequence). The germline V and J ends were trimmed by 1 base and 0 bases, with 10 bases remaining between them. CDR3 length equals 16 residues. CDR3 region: CASSLGAGVAKNIQYF. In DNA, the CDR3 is TGTGCCAGCAGCTTAGGTGCAGGGGTAGCCAAAAACATTCAGTACTTC.

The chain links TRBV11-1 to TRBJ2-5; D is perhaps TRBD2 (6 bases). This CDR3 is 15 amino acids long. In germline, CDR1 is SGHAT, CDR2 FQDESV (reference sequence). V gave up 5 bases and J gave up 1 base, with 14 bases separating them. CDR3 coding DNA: TGTGCCAGCAGCGGATACCGGAGGGCCCAAGAGACCCAGTACTTC. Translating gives CASSGYRRAQETQYF.

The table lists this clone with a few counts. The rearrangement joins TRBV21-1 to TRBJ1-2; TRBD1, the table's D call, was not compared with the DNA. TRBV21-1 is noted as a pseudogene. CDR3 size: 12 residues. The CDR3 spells CASGQGAYGYTF. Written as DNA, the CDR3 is TGTGCCAGCGGACAGGGGGCATATGGCTACACCTTC.

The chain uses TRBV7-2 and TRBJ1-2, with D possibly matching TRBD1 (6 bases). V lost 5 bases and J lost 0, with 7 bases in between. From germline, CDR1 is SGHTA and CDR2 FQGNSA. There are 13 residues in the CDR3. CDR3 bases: TGTGCCAGCAGCGACAGGCCTAACTATGGCTACACCTTC. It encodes CASSDRPNYGYTF.

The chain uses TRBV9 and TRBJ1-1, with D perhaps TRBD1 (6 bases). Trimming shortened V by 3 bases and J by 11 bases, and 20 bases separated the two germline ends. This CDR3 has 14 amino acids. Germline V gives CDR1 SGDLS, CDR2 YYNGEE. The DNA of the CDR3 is TGTGCCAGCAGCGAGGGGACATCCCCAACGGCGGCTTTCTTT. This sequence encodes CASSEGTSPTAAFF.

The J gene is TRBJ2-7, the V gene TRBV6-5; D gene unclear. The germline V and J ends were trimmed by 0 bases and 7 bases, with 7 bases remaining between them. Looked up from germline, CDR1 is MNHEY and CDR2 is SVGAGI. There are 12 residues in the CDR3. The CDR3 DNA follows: TGTGCCAGCAGTTACTCGAAGGGTGAGCAGTACTTC. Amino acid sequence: CASSYSKGEQYF.

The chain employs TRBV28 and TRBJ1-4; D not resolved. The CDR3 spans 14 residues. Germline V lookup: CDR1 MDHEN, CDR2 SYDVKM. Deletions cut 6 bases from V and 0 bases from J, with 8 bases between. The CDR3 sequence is CASSPQATNEKLFF. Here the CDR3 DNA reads TGTGCCAGCAGCCCCCAGGCAACTAATGAAAAACTGTTTTTT.